The 32 T cell receptor beta chains given below trace back to one sample, sequenced in a study of blood T cell repertoires in COVID-19. Assay used: immunoSEQ multiplex PCR; TCRdb lists only in-frame clones, some missing. The sample has 350,000 to 450,000 clones, 65% to 90% seen once. What was sequenced was peripheral blood. The receptors come from a woman in her fifties or sixties with COVID-19, enrolled during active disease.

This rearrangement joins TRBV6-2 or TRBV6-3 to TRBJ2-3; TRBD1 matches 8 bases. Germline trimming cut 6 bases from V and 0 bases from J; bases unmatched to any gene: 8. This CDR3 has 16 residues. Germline V CDR1 and CDR2: MNHEY, SVGEGT. This CDR3 reads CASSPQGGRSTDTQYF. The CDR3 nucleotides are TGTGCCAGCAGCCCACAGGGGGGTAGAAGCACAGATACGCAGTATTTT.

This chain joins TRBV18 and TRBJ2-7, with 7 bases matching TRBD1. The CDR3 totals 16 residues. Germline assignment: CDR1 KGHSH and CDR2 LQKENI. Trimming cost V 2 bases and J 1 base; bases outside gene matches: 8. CDR3 nucleotide sequence: TGTGCCAGCTCACCAGGGTACCGGGACAGATCCTACGAGCAGTACTTC. Translation gives CASSPGYRDRSYEQYF.

The chain joins TRBV19 to TRBJ1-2, with TRBD1 as a possible D gene (5 bases). The CDR3 is 15 amino acids. Per germline, CDR1 LNHDA and CDR2 SQIVND (reference sequence). V dropped 7 bases and J dropped 4 bases, with 19 bases sitting between them. This CDR3 is CASIPRGVRSYGYTF. CDR3 sequence (DNA): TGTGCCAGTATCCCGCGGGGGGTTAGGAGCTATGGCTACACCTTC.

The V and J genes are TRBV29-1 and TRBJ1-1, with 7 bases fitting TRBD1. Trimming took 7 bases from V and 4 from J; bases not matched to a gene: 9. The CDR3 runs 13 residues. From germline, CDR1 is SQVTM and CDR2 ANQGSEA. Here the CDR3 reads CSALQGSFTEAFF. The CDR3 region has the DNA TGCAGCGCCCTACAGGGGTCATTCACTGAAGCTTTCTTT.

In DNA, the CDR3 is TGTGCCGGCTCTAGCGGGGGGGCGGCAGATACGCAGTATTTT. Residues: CAGSSGGAADTQYF. The chain joins TRBV19 to TRBJ2-3; 12 bases are a match to TRBD2. Germline V gives CDR1 LNHDA, CDR2 SQIVND (reference sequence). This CDR3 has 14 residues. Trimming at V came to 11 bases and at J to 4 bases, leaving 7 bases not matched to a gene.

V gene TRBV27 combines with J gene TRBJ1-4; D is unresolved. The V end was cut by 6 bases, the J end by 0 bases, with 11 bases between. This CDR3 comprises 15 residues. The V gene's germline CDR1 is MNHEY and CDR2 SMNVEV (reference sequence). The CDR3 spells CASSRGSATNEKLFF. The CDR3 region has the DNA TGTGCCAGCAGCCGCGGGTCTGCAACTAATGAAAAACTGTTTTTT.

This chain joins TRBV18 and TRBJ1-5; D gene unclear. V was shortened by 6 bases and J by 7 bases, with 13 bases between the two germline ends. Germline-derived CDR1 and CDR2 are KGHSH and LQKENI. This CDR3 contains 13 residues. CDR3 sequence reads: CASSSRNGQPQHF. The DNA of the CDR3 is TGTGCCAGCTCTTCGAGGAACGGGCAGCCCCAGCATTTT.

The gene calls are TRBV6-5 and TRBJ1-2; D not certain. The CDR3 is 15 residues long. With 6 bases removed from V and 2 bases from J, the gap between germline ends came to 16 bases. The germline V gene encodes CDR1 MNHEY and CDR2 SVGAGI. The CDR3 loop is CASSHSAGFNYGYTF. CDR3 DNA sequence: TGTGCCAGCAGCCACTCGGCCGGGTTCAACTATGGCTACACCTTC.

The rearrangement uses TRBV6-1 and TRBJ1-2; maybe TRBD1 (6 bases). CDR1 and CDR2 (germline): MNHNS, SASEGT. This CDR3 is 16 amino acids long. The V end lost 2 bases, the J end lost 0 bases, and 13 bases lay between the germline ends. The CDR3 here is CASSETGWRANYGYTF. DNA of the CDR3: TGTGCCAGCAGTGAAACAGGGTGGAGAGCTAACTATGGCTACACCTTC.

The chain has TRBV5-6 and TRBJ2-1, with 10 nucleotides matching TRBD1. Germline-derived CDR1 and CDR2 are SGHDT and YYEEEE. J was trimmed by 4 bases and V by 3 bases; bases with no gene match: 10. The CDR3 is 17 amino acids. The CDR3 protein is CASSSASGTGDYNEQFF. DNA for the CDR3: TGTGCCAGCAGCTCCGCATCCGGGACAGGGGATTACAATGAGCAGTTCTTC.

J is TRBJ1-1 and V is TRBV7-2; D perhaps matches TRBD1 (5 bases). The CDR3 loop spans 14 amino acids. Deletions cut 5 bases from V and 2 bases from J, with 12 bases between. Germline values: CDR1 SGHTA, CDR2 FQGNSA. This chain's CDR3 is CASSLTRENTEAFF. In nucleotides, the CDR3 is TGTGCCAGCAGCCTAACCAGGGAAAACACTGAAGCTTTCTTT.

This chain links TRBV11-2 with TRBJ2-7; D is ambiguous. Germline lookup yields CDR1 SGHAT and CDR2 FQNNGV. CDR3 length: 16 amino acids. V lost 5 bases, J lost 7 bases, and 24 bases lay in between. The CDR3 nucleotides are TGTGCCAGCAGCGCAAAGCTCGATAGTTTGATGAGGGAGCAGTACTTC. It encodes CASSAKLDSLMREQYF.

The chain links TRBV7-2 to TRBJ2-3; 8 bases are shared with TRBD2. The CDR3 contains 15 residues. With 4 bases clipped from V and 7 bases from J, the junction kept 10 bases outside the gene matches. Germline CDR1 and CDR2: SGHTA and FQGNSA. Written as DNA, the CDR3 is TGTGCCAGCAGCTCCGGGACTAGAGCGAGATATACGCAGTATTTT. Its protein is CASSSGTRARYTQYF. The full variable domain, in which reference TRBV7-2 and TRBJ2-3 provide the parts outside the CDR3, is GAGVSQSPSNKVTEKGKDVELRCDPISGHTALYWYRQSLGQGLEFLIYFQGNSAPDKSGLPSDRFSAERTGGSVSTLTIQRTQQEDSAVYLCASSSGTRARYTQYFGPGTRLTVL.

The chain couples TRBV12-5 to TRBJ2-1; TRBD1 agrees at 7 bases. Germline V lookup: CDR1 LGHNT, CDR2 FRNRAP. Germline trimming cut 3 bases from V and 0 bases from J; bases unmatched to any gene: 11. This CDR3 has 18 amino acids. This CDR3 reads CASGFLLGTAHSYNEQFF. The DNA of the CDR3 is TGTGCTAGTGGTTTTCTCTTAGGGACAGCGCACTCCTACAATGAGCAGTTCTTC.

As DNA, the CDR3 is TGTGCCTGTGGGGGCAGGGAGCTGTTTTTT. Translated, it gives CACGGRELFF. The gene calls are TRBV12-3 or TRBV12-4 and TRBJ2-2; D is possibly TRBD1 (6 bases). The CDR3 covers 10 residues. Deletions cut 11 bases from V and 9 bases from J, with 10 bases between.

The V gene is TRBV5-4, the J gene TRBJ1-4, with D possibly being TRBD1 (6 bases). Germline V gene data show CDR1 as SGHNT and CDR2 as YYREEE (reference sequence). This CDR3 region has 17 residues. V lost 0 bases, J lost 0 bases, and 12 bases lay in between. The chain's CDR3 is CASSLDLGDTTNEKLFF. The CDR3 nucleotides read TGTGCCAGCAGCTTGGATCTCGGGGACACAACTAATGAAAAACTGTTTTTT. The whole variable domain, filled in from reference TRBV5-4 and TRBJ1-4, reads ETGVTQSPTHLIKTRGQQVTLRCSSQSGHNTVSWYQQALGQGPQFIFQYYREEENGRGNFPPRFSGLQFPNYSSELNVNALELDDSALYLCASSLDLGDTTNEKLFFGSGTQLSVL.

This clone was seen only once. The rearrangement links TRBV13 to TRBJ2-5; D is ambiguous. Germline CDR1 is PRHDT and CDR2 is FYEKMQ (reference sequence). The CDR3 has 12 residues. V was trimmed by 5 bases and J by 2 bases, leaving 6 bases between them. CDR3 nucleotide sequence: TGTGCCAGCAGCCCCTTGCAAGAGACCCAGTACTTC. Protein: CASSPLQETQYF.

The J gene is TRBJ2-5, the V gene TRBV12-5, with TRBD2 identical over 9 bases. CDR1 and CDR2 (germline): LGHNT, FRNRAP. The CDR3 has 16 residues. With V trimmed by 1 base and J by 7 bases, 10 bases remained unmatched. The CDR3 here is CASGLGLAGPSGTQYF. For the CDR3, the DNA is TGTGCTAGTGGTTTGGGGCTAGCGGGGCCCTCGGGGACCCAGTACTTC.

The V and J genes are TRBV30 and TRBJ2-1, with D unresolved. Between the trimmed V and J ends, which lost 5 bases and 9 bases, there was a span of 11 bases. The CDR3 covers 11 residues. Germline V gene lookup returns CDR1 GTSNPN and CDR2 SVGIG (reference sequence). Here the CDR3 reads CAWESGPEQFF. The CDR3 DNA reads as TGTGCCTGGGAAAGTGGGCCTGAGCAGTTCTTC.

The chain recombines TRBV4-2 with TRBJ2-3; 14 nucleotides align to TRBD2. Losses at the gene ends were 1 base for V and 4 bases for J; bases not matched to a gene: 4. The length of the CDR3 is 17 residues. CDR1 and CDR2 (germline): LGHNA, YNFKEQ. This chain's CDR3 is CASSQAATSGGADTQYF. CDR3 in DNA: TGTGCCAGCAGCCAAGCCGCGACTAGCGGGGGGGCAGATACGCAGTATTTT.

The rearrangement uses TRBV6-5 and TRBJ2-1; possible D gene TRBD1, 6 bases. The CDR3 consists of 15 residues. The V and J ends lost 6 bases and 0 bases respectively, with 12 bases between them. The germline V gene encodes CDR1 MNHEY and CDR2 SVGAGI. The DNA of the CDR3 is TGTGCCAGCAGATCAGGGGAAGGCTCCTACAATGAGCAGTTCTTC. It specifies CASRSGEGSYNEQFF.

The rearrangement joins TRBV9 to TRBJ2-3; D gene ambiguous. V was trimmed by 0 bases and J by 6 bases, leaving 14 bases between them. The CDR3 extends over 15 amino acids. Per the germline V gene, CDR1 is SGDLS and CDR2 is YYNGEE. The CDR3: CASSVATTDQDTQYF. DNA of the CDR3: TGTGCCAGCAGCGTAGCTACTACCGACCAGGATACGCAGTATTTT.

V gene TRBV7-2 combines with J gene TRBJ2-1, with D perhaps matching TRBD2 (6 bases). Germline V CDR1 and CDR2: SGHTA, FQGNSA. Deletions cut 1 base from V and 4 bases from J, with 8 bases between. This CDR3 has 14 residues. The CDR3 sequence: CASSLDLAYNEQFF. CDR3 in DNA: TGTGCCAGCAGCTTAGACCTAGCGTACAATGAGCAGTTCTTC.

V gene TRBV9 combines with J gene TRBJ2-3; 16 bases fit TRBD2. Trimming at V came to 2 bases and at J to 2 bases, leaving 8 bases not matched to a gene. The germline V gene has CDR1 SGDLS and CDR2 YYNGEE. The CDR3 spans 19 residues. CDR3 residues: CASSVSGLAGGKTTDTQYF. CDR3 DNA: TGTGCCAGCAGCGTCTCGGGACTAGCGGGGGGGAAGACCACAGATACGCAGTATTTT. The variable domain in full, with the rest retrieved from reference TRBV9 and TRBJ2-3, is DSGVTQTPKHLITATGQRVTLRCSPRSGDLSVYWYQQSLDQGLQFLIQYYNGEERAKGNILERFSAQQFPDLHSELNLSSLELGDSALYFCASSVSGLAGGKTTDTQYFGPGTRLTVL.

The chain combines TRBV19 with TRBJ2-7, with D possibly TRBD1 on 6 matching bases. The germline V gene has CDR1 LNHDA and CDR2 SQIVND (reference sequence). V lost 3 bases, J lost 0 bases, and 15 bases lay in between. The CDR3 consists of 16 residues. The CDR3 spells CASSISGTRSSYEQYF. As DNA, the CDR3 is TGTGCCAGTAGTATCTCAGGGACACGGAGCTCCTACGAGCAGTACTTC.

The gene calls are TRBV6-5 and TRBJ2-7; 8 nucleotides agree with TRBD1. The trim removed 6 bases at V and 3 bases at J, leaving 1 base unmatched. This CDR3 is 12 amino acids long. Germline V gene sequence: CDR1 MNHEY, CDR2 SVGAGI. The CDR3 region is CASSGQGYEQYF. CDR3 in DNA: TGTGCCAGCAGCGGACAGGGCTACGAGCAGTACTTC.

The gene calls are TRBV5-1 and TRBJ1-1; maybe TRBD1 (5 bases). Trimming took off 5 bases at V and 4 bases at J, with 15 bases between the two ends. The CDR3 has 14 amino acids. In germline, CDR1 is SGHRS, CDR2 YFSETQ. This chain's CDR3 is CASSQRGSGTEAFF. In DNA, the CDR3 is TGCGCCAGCAGTCAGCGGGGCAGCGGCACTGAAGCTTTCTTT.

The CDR3 reads CASSRDRGFGQPQHF. CDR3 nucleotides: TGTGCCAGCAGTCGGGACAGGGGGTTCGGACAGCCCCAGCATTTT. V is TRBV2 and J is TRBJ1-5; TRBD1 agrees at 11 bases. Germline trimming cut 5 bases from V and 7 bases from J; bases unmatched to any gene: 7. The germline CDR1 and CDR2 sequences are SNHLY and FYNNEI. This CDR3 contains 15 residues. Full variable domain (rest looked up from reference TRBV2 and TRBJ1-5): EPEVTQTPSHQVTQMGQEVILRCVPISNHLYFYWYRQILGQKVEFLVSFYNNEISEKSEIFDDQFSVERPDGSNFTLKIRSTKLEDSAMYFCASSRDRGFGQPQHFGDGTRLSIL.

The chain is built from TRBV3-1 (or the pseudogene TRBV3-2) and TRBJ1-5; D is perhaps TRBD1 (5 bases). In germline, CDR1 is LGHDT, CDR2 YNNKEL (reference sequence). The CDR3 is 13 amino acids. The V gene lost 0 bases and the J gene lost 5 bases, with 5 bases spanning the gap. The CDR3 sequence is CASSQEGHQPQHF. For the CDR3, the DNA is TGTGCCAGCAGCCAAGAGGGGCATCAGCCCCAGCATTTT.

This clone showed up just a few times. This chain joins TRBV6-6 and TRBJ2-1; 7 bases are a match to TRBD2. CDR1 and CDR2 (germline): MNHNY, SVGAGI (reference sequence). The CDR3 consists of 16 residues. The ends lost 5 bases at V and 1 base at J; junction bases unmatched: 8. The CDR3, as DNA: TGTGCCAGCAGTCAAAAGCGGGGTCCGTCCTACAATGAGCAGTTCTTC. Translating it yields CASSQKRGPSYNEQFF.

This clone was recorded a few times. The rearrangement uses TRBV2 and TRBJ1-2; D is perhaps TRBD1 (5 bases). V dropped 2 bases and J dropped 3 bases, with 10 bases sitting between them. Per germline, CDR1 SNHLY and CDR2 FYNNEI. The CDR3 sequence is 14 residues long. CDR3 sequence (DNA): TGTGCCAGCAGTGAAAAGGGGATTTACTATGGCTACACCTTC. This gives the protein CASSEKGIYYGYTF.

The J gene is TRBJ2-3, the V gene TRBV5-6, with 10 bases lining up with TRBD1. The CDR3 consists of 15 residues. V trimming: 8 bases; J trimming: 1 base; junction bases outside the gene matches: 7. The germline CDR1 and CDR2 sequences are SGHDT and YYEEEE. Here the CDR3 DNA reads TGTGCCAGTGCGGGACAGGGGCCGGGCACAGATACGCAGTATTTT. Its protein is CASAGQGPGTDTQYF.